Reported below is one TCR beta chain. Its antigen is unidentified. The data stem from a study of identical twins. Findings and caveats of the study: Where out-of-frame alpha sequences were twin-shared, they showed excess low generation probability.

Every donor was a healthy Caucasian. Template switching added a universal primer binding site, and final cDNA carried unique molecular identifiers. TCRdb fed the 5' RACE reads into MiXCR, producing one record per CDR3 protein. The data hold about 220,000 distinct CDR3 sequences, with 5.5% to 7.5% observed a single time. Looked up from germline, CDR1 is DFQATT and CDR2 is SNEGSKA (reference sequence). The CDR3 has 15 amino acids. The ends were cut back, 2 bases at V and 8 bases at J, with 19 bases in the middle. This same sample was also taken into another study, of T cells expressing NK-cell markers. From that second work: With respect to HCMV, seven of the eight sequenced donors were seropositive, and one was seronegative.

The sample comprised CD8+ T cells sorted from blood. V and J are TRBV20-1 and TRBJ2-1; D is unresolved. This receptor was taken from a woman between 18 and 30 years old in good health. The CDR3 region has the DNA TGCAGTGCTAGAACCCAGGTTACCGTTAACGATGAGCAGTTCTTC. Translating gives CSARTQVTVNDEQFF.